This T cell receptor (beta chain) was sequenced in a study of T cell repertoires in cytomegalovirus infection. At the level of the study: From public TCR beta signatures came an indication of both CMV infection and matching HLA type. Notes on the study in general: The ex vivo response was dominated by HLA-C-restricted CMV-specific TCR beta clonotypes. Adding up the frequency of public TCR beta families identified people who carried CMV plus the relevant HLA.

Looked up from germline, CDR1 is LNHNV and CDR2 is YYDKDF (reference sequence). Deletions cut 3 bases from V and 1 base from J, with 18 bases between. CDR3 length: 17 amino acids. The sample holds a few counts of this clonotype. Its antigen is as yet unknown. MiXCR, run by TCRdb on the reads, gives a single entry per CDR3 protein. The data hold 150,000 to 200,000 distinct CDR3 sequences, with roughly 19% observed a single time. Sequenced: PBMCs. The V gene is TRBV15, the J gene TRBJ1-1; maybe TRBD1 (5 bases). The sequence derives from a human donor in good health (CMV status not recorded). Some clones in this sample may be carry-over from other donors' samples. In DNA form, the CDR3 reads TGTGCCACCAGCAGGCGGGGGGGGATCGGGGAGAACACTGAAGCTTTCTTT. It yields the protein CATSRRGGIGENTEAFF.